This T cell receptor beta chain came from a study of T cells in localized non-small cell lung cancer (TCRdb year 2020). The study in broad terms: The study examined T cell repertoires in 200 to 300 patients with early-stage NSCLC and compared tumors with uninvolved tumor-adjacent lungs. All 250 or so NSCLC patients in the cohort were treatment-naive and had localized lung tumors that were resected. Of the NSCLC patients, 120 to 150 were male and approximately 97 were female, and the mean age was approximately 66 years.

The paper as a whole reports these results and caveats: Because the study design was exploratory, TCR variables were selected using unadjusted p-values without false-discovery rate correction. Of the top 100 tumor clones, a median of roughly 56 were detected in paired uninvolved adjacent lung; under 35 were also among that lung's top 100. Higher blood T cell density associated with longer overall survival, while higher adjacent-lung clonality associated with shorter survival. Uninvolved tumor-adjacent lung showed the highest T cell clonality, higher than tumor, which suggests more focused antigenic responses in the uninvolved tumor-adjacent lung. Because multi-region tumor sequencing was not performed, intratumor heterogeneity could not be ruled out.

CDR1 SQVTM and CDR2 ANQGSEA were looked up in the germline V gene. The CDR3 contains 13 residues, cysteine and phenylalanine counted. The DNA shown is the 39-base CDR3, in frame from base 1. The V end loses 4 bases and the J end loses 8 bases, and a stretch of 14 bases separates them. In the case of this clone: Its cognate antigen has yet to be identified. No base qualities exist here, and no much larger clone lies one base off it.

Two independent pathologists confirmed that the uninvolved adjacent lung, which was taken at least 2 cm from the tumor margin, was free of atypia. At diagnosis, tumor, uninvolved tumor-adjacent lung and peripheral blood were collected and then preserved as a mix of FFPE and fresh-frozen material. The immunoSEQ Assay was used to sequence TCR beta CDR3 regions from DNA. The study's processing was this. T cell density was computed as TCR beta template counts normalized to usable DNA estimated by amplifying housekeeping genes. Richness was estimated with the preseqR package, extrapolating to 400,000 templates for PBMC samples and 120,000 templates for tissue samples. Clonality was defined as one minus Pielou's evenness. Tissue-enriched TCRs were identified through differential abundance testing performed on productive amino-acid clonotypes, with a minimum total count of 5 and an alpha of 0.1. The Jaccard Index and the Morisita Overlap Index were used to measure how much the repertoires overlapped between compartments. GLIPH grouped TCR beta CDR3s together with public tetramer-defined viral CDR3s, and a viral motif had to include at least three viral sequences and also show V-gene enrichment. Drawn from immuneACCESS, this table holds only the in-frame rearrangements with V and J called that TCRdb kept. Clones are partly lost; checked studies trace under half to an unresolved V gene and leave the rest unexplained. V and J calls and clone size come straight from that table; D and trimming were deduced from the DNA. This sample comprises hundreds of clones, about 29% of them detected only once. The ten largest clones add up to roughly 12% of the sample.

Recombination connected TRBV29-1 to TRBJ1-4; TRBD1 is possibly the D segment (6 matching bases). This clonotype was sampled from a female donor over 55 with stage II lung adenocarcinoma. Sequenced here: normal lung tissue next to the tumor, sampled before any cancer treatment. The sequenced DNA is TGCAGCGTTGCAGCAGGGGTAGAAGAAAAACTGTTTTTT. It encodes CSVAAGVEEKLFF.